This TCR beta chain stems from a study of CD8+CD57+ T cells in acquired aplastic anemia (dated by TCRdb to the late 2010s). Some background on the complete study: DNA extracted from sorted CD4+ and CD8+ cells had a mean of roughly 3 ug, with a range of roughly 0.17 to 27.4 ug. CD8+CD57+ expansion was defined as a frequency above the mean frequency observed in healthy subjects. The study at large found these results: Between patients and healthy controls, no significant difference in CD8+ Simpson's diversity was found (P=0.060). Some 31 CD8+ CDR3 sequences were shared between patients and controls but appeared highly expressed in patients and within their immunodominant clones.

Per the germline V gene, SGHAT is the CDR1 and FQNNGV is the CDR2. V lost 0 bases and J lost 0 bases; the stretch between them is 12 bases long. The CDR3, from cysteine to phenylalanine, totals 17 residues. Only the CDR3 portion is preserved as DNA: 51 bases, with reading frame beginning at the first base. TCR beta VDJ combination and CDR3 sequence profiling used genomic DNA as the template. An Illumina HiSeq 2000 was the platform used for TCR repertoire sequencing. In the source study's methods: TRBV/TRBJ rearrangement plots, CDR3 size and DJ length profiles, and Simpson's diversity index were used to assess repertoires. The most abundant DNA sequence in the deep sequencing data was defined as the immunodominant clone. CDR3 amino acid sequences were checked for sharing between subjects and were compared against published repertoires and the VDJdb database. TCRdb reran the public reads through fastp at Q25 and MiXCR, keeping productive beta chains. Identical CDR3 protein sequences are pooled into one entry, listed with their most common genes and DNA. The V and J calls and clone size are TCRdb's, not the authors'. The sample has roughly 200,000 distinct CDR3 sequences on record, nearly 65% of them singletons. Approximately 40% of the sample lies in the top ten.

Patients chosen for sequencing had shown expansion of CD8+CD57+ cells by flow cytometry. Every patient had a diagnosis of severe acquired aplastic anemia based on International Study of Aplastic Anemia and Agranulocytosis and Camitta criteria. Patients had received no therapy at the time of blood sampling. In this study, sorted CD4+ and CD8+ T cells from the blood of healthy subjects and of severe aplastic anemia patients had their TCR repertoires deep-sequenced. Patients were enrolled under clinicaltrials.gov protocols 00001620, 01623167, 00001397, 00071045, 00081523 and 00961064 in the USA. Ficoll-Paque density gradient centrifugation was used to isolate peripheral blood mononuclear cells. Before DNA was extracted, CD4+ and CD8+ T cells were sorted using either FACS or magnetic beads. This clonotype was picked up many times. Its binding antigen is unknown. Per-base quality was not reported, and no clone a single base away is much larger than it.

This receptor was identified in a human donor with aplastic anemia. The sequencing sample was made of sorted CD4+, CD8+, or CD8+CD57+ T cells (not recorded which) from PBMCs. This sequence uses TRBV11-2 and TRBJ1-3, with no D gene named confidently. The DNA reads as follows: TGTGCCAGCAGCTTAGACTTCCGGACTGTCTCTGGAAACACCATATATTTT. This gives the protein CASSLDFRTVSGNTIYF.